This T cell receptor beta chain derives from a study of regulatory T cells in long-lasting Graves disease. Study-level results: Possibly, too few samples lowered accuracy. TRBV28 was favored in persistent disease, as were TRBJ1-2 and TRBJ2-5. With approximately 2,500 shared public clonotypes, persistent patients exceeded new patients, who shared more than 900. The TCR repertoire of persistent Graves' patients was less diverse than that of newly diagnosed ones.

This clonotype showed up many times. Its antigen is unknown. HTBI primers from iRepertoire and Arm-PCR of CDR3 regions yielded the TCR beta libraries. TCRdb used MiXCR to reprocess the multiplex PCR reads, holding one entry per CDR3 protein. The sample carries 400,000 to 500,000 distinct CDR3 sequences, roughly 21% recorded once. Indicated time point: persistent/refractory GD, antithyroid drugs over 5 years with positive TRAb. PBMC RNA served as the TCR library source. CDR3 size: 13 residues. Germline CDR1 is MNHNS and CDR2 is SASEGT. V lost 6 bases and J lost 4; bases outside the gene matches: 5. The sequence derives from a female donor with Graves disease. The specimen comprised peripheral blood mononuclear cells (PBMCs), sampled when the disease was refractory, from a patient treated with antithyroid drugs. V usage is TRBV6-1 and J usage is TRBJ1-2, with 7 bases lining up with TRBD1. This CDR3 is CASRTGIGYGYTF. The CDR3 DNA is TGTGCCAGCAGGACAGGGATCGGCTATGGCTACACCTTC.